The TCR beta chain under discussion was sequenced for a study of naive and memory T cell subsets. In its sample, this clonotype was seen many times. Its antigen is as yet unknown. Two oligonucleotides, mixed equimolar, formed the beta constant-region primer covering TRBC1 and TRBC2. The ligated cDNA underwent four PCR rounds using SP2 and nested alpha and beta constant-region primers. One entry per CDR3 protein, called by TCRdb with MiXCR from the UMI-ligation and nested PCR reads. The data show some 82,000 distinct CDR3 sequences, 10% to 12% seen once. Overall study results and limits: Naive and memory subsets had different power law exponents for TCR abundance. Naive repertoires, especially CD8, held a few larger clonotypes, possibly memory cells re-expressing CD45RA. A clonotype means one alpha or beta sequence, not an alpha/beta pair.

CDR3 length: 17 amino acids. Germline V lookup: CDR1 MNHEY, CDR2 SMNVEV (reference sequence). The trim removed 2 bases at V and 2 bases at J, leaving 9 bases unmatched. The chain couples TRBV27 to TRBJ2-1; TRBD2 agrees at 7 bases. What was sequenced was naive CD4+ T cells from blood. The sequence came from a human donor in good health. CDR3 protein: CASSLDTTLAAYNEQFF. In nucleotides, the CDR3 is TGTGCCAGCAGTTTAGACACTACCCTAGCGGCCTACAATGAGCAGTTCTTC.